Shown below are 4 T cell receptor beta chains from a single sample sequenced in a study of OX40 agonist ivuxolimab in advanced cancers. Generated by immunoSEQ multiplex PCR, the TCRdb table keeps only in-frame clones and is missing some. The sample yields roughly 34,000 clones, approximately 89% seen once. Here the sequenced sample was CD4+ or CD8+ T cells sorted from blood, taken in a trial of the OX40 agonist ivuxolimab. The receptors were sampled from an adult with an advanced solid tumor such as melanoma, head and neck, liver or kidney cancer.

The genes are TRBV6-6 and TRBJ2-3; D is uncertain. This CDR3 is 11 amino acids long. Germline CDR1 reads MNHNY; CDR2 reads SVGAGI (reference sequence). With 0 bases removed from V and 7 bases from J, the gap between germline ends came to 2 bases. The CDR3 sequence: CASSYSNTQYF. The CDR3 DNA reads as TGTGCCAGCAGTTACTCAAATACGCAGTATTTT.

The chain joins TRBV6-6 to TRBJ2-2; 7 nucleotides line up with TRBD2. The CDR3 contains 14 residues. The V segment lost 2 bases and the J segment 5 bases; nucleotides outside the gene matches: 2. Germline V gene sequence: CDR1 MNHNY, CDR2 SVGAGI (reference sequence). CDR3 coding DNA: TGTGCCAGCAGTTACGGGGGGGGAACCGGGGAGCTGTTTTTT. Its protein is CASSYGGGTGELFF.

This clone is judged medium-sized. The chain is built from TRBV6-5 and TRBJ2-7; D uncertain. V lost 2 bases to trimming and J lost 2 bases, with 7 bases between them. Germline-derived CDR1 and CDR2 are MNHEY and SVGAGI. This CDR3 spans 13 amino acids. The CDR3 DNA is TGTGCCAGCAGTTACACAGCGACCTACGAGCAGTACTTC. The encoded protein is CASSYTATYEQYF.

The chain couples TRBV7-9 to TRBJ1-2, with TRBD1 as a possible D gene (5 bases). The CDR3 contains 12 residues. The germline gives CDR1 SEHNR, CDR2 FQNEAQ (reference sequence). The germline V and J ends were trimmed by 6 bases and 5 bases, with 10 bases remaining between them. The CDR3 nucleotides are TGTGCCAGCAGTGAGGGGAATTATGGCTACACCTTC. The encoded protein is CASSEGNYGYTF.